This TCR beta chain was recovered during a study of T cell responses to AZD1222 COVID-19 vaccine. Study-wide points: Mostly white British, mostly female donors; authors suggested clonal diversity may be underestimated.

Comment on this clone: Antigen unknown.

Germline CDR1 SGHTA, CDR2 FQGTGA. With 5 bases removed from V and 9 bases from J, the gap between germline ends came to 14 bases. This CDR3 region has 13 residues. Assay: immunoSEQ multiplex PCR; the TCRdb copy retains only in-frame clones and omits some. The repertoire includes about 110,000 clones, approximately 90% of them detected once, and about 3.3% sits in the top ten. The rearrangement joins TRBV7-3 to TRBJ2-1; D not certain. The material was peripheral blood, obtained on day 0 of MenACWY control vaccination. This TCR came from an adult in good health. DNA for the CDR3: TGTGCCAGCAGCGAAGCTGGCATCAGTGAGCAGTTCTTC. Translation: CASSEAGISEQFF.